These 28 T cell receptor beta chains share one sample of origin, sequenced in a study of tumor-infiltrating lymphocytes in localized non-small cell lung cancer. Profiling relied on immunoSEQ multiplex PCR, and the TCRdb table lists in-frame clones only, not all of them. The sample has fewer than 20,000 clones, 65% to 80% seen once; the top ten hold 6.4%. The sample comprised lung tumor tissue. These receptors originate from a human donor with non-small cell lung cancer.

This chain uses TRBV18 with TRBJ1-1, with 7 bases fitting TRBD1. The CDR3 is 16 residues long. Trimming removed 3 bases from V and 1 base from J; junction bases left unmatched: 8. Per germline, CDR1 KGHSH and CDR2 LQKENI. This CDR3 reads CASSPTGTATNTEAFF. The CDR3, as DNA: TGTGCCAGCTCACCCACCGGGACAGCGACGAACACTGAAGCTTTCTTT.

V gene TRBV19 combines with J gene TRBJ2-1; TRBD2 might be the D (5 bases). Between the trimmed V and J ends, which lost 3 bases and 6 bases, there was a span of 15 bases. There are 15 residues in the CDR3. Germline V gene sequence: CDR1 LNHDA, CDR2 SQIVND (reference sequence). CDR3: CASSINGGSLNEQFF. CDR3 DNA: TGTGCCAGTAGTATTAACGGAGGCTCTCTCAATGAGCAGTTCTTC.

By sample fraction, this clone is medium-sized. The chain couples TRBV27 to TRBJ1-5, with TRBD1 identical over 11 bases. The CDR3 spans 16 residues. Germline V lookup: CDR1 MNHEY, CDR2 SMNVEV (reference sequence). The junction had 12 bases not matched to a gene; V was cut back by 8 bases and J by 6 bases. The CDR3: CASGPRGQGASQPQHF. The CDR3 nucleotides are TGTGCCAGCGGACCCCGAGGACAGGGGGCGAGTCAGCCCCAGCATTTT.

The DNA for the CDR3 is TGCAGCGTTTCTGTCGGGGGCTCTAGCACAGATACGCAGTATTTT. This sequence encodes CSVSVGGSSTDTQYF. This chain uses TRBV29-1 with TRBJ2-3; D possibly matches TRBD1 or TRBD2 (6 bases each). V dropped 5 bases and J dropped 0 bases, with 15 bases sitting between them. CDR3 length: 15 residues. Germline CDR1 reads SQVTM; CDR2 reads ANQGSEA.

Comments on this clone: The same CDR3 arises from other DNA sequences in this sample as well. The chain links TRBV29-1 to TRBJ2-3, with 9 positions matching TRBD1. Germline V lookup: CDR1 SQVTM, CDR2 ANQGSEA. The CDR3 contains 13 residues. V lost 6 bases to trimming and J lost 1 base; unmatched junction nucleotides: 2. CDR3 amino acids: CSVRQGGTDTQYF. DNA of the CDR3: TGCAGCGTCAGACAGGGGGGCACAGATACGCAGTATTTT.

This clone was counted between two and nine times. This chain connects TRBV28 to TRBJ2-1, with TRBD2 identical over 9 bases. After removal of 5 bases from V and 6 bases from J, the junction contained 8 bases not matched to a gene. CDR1 and CDR2 from the germline V gene are MDHEN and SYDVKM. The CDR3 has 15 residues. CDR3 loop: CASSDSGRTGNEQFF. In nucleotides, the CDR3 is TGTGCCAGCAGTGATAGCGGGAGAACGGGCAATGAGCAGTTCTTC.

The chain has TRBV12-5 and TRBJ2-7, with D possibly TRBD2 on 6 matching bases. The CDR3 loop spans 13 amino acids. Germline V CDR1 and CDR2: LGHNT, FRNRAP. Deletions cut 8 bases from V and 1 base from J, with 12 bases between. The CDR3 bases are TGTGCTAGTTGGAGGGGAACATCCTACGAGCAGTACTTC. It is translated as CASWRGTSYEQYF.

V gene TRBV6-6 combines with J gene TRBJ1-2; the D gene is possibly TRBD1 (5 bases). The germline V and J ends were trimmed by 2 bases and 4 bases, with 8 bases remaining between them. The V gene's germline CDR1 is MNHNY and CDR2 SVGAGI (reference sequence). CDR3 length equals 13 residues. The CDR3 bases are TGTGCCAGCAGTTACCCGGACATCTATGGCTACACCTTC. Its protein product is CASSYPDIYGYTF.

V is TRBV27 and J is TRBJ2-5, with D hard to call. This CDR3 region has 15 residues. The V gene's germline CDR1 is MNHEY and CDR2 SMNVEV (reference sequence). V was cut by 8 bases and J by 5 bases, with 21 bases left in between. The CDR3 coding sequence is TGTGCCAGCGGACGGACGGTTAGCCTTCGGGAGACCCAGTACTTC. It yields the protein CASGRTVSLRETQYF.

This chain joins TRBV7-2 and TRBJ2-1; D gene unclear. V was cut by 5 bases and J by 15 bases, with 20 bases left in between. From germline, CDR1 is SGHTA and CDR2 FQGNSA. The CDR3 has 13 residues. CDR3 sequence reads: CASSGLRAGLGFF. The DNA of the CDR3 is TGTGCCAGCAGCGGCTTACGAGCTGGCTTAGGGTTCTTC.

The chain has TRBV18 and TRBJ2-1; TRBD1 aligns across 7 bases. Germline CDR1 reads KGHSH; CDR2 reads LQKENI. J was trimmed by 0 bases and V by 2 bases; bases with no gene match: 4. The CDR3 runs 16 residues. The CDR3 here is CASSPVDRSSYNEQFF. In nucleotides, the CDR3 is TGTGCCAGCTCACCAGTGGACAGGAGCTCCTACAATGAGCAGTTCTTC.

This sequence joins TRBV30 and TRBJ2-5; D may be TRBD1 (5 bases). The germline V gene encodes CDR1 GTSNPN and CDR2 SVGIG (reference sequence). V lost 2 bases and J lost 4, with 8 bases in between. This CDR3 has 12 residues. The CDR3 loop reads CAWSPRAETQYF. As DNA, the CDR3 is TGTGCCTGGAGTCCCAGGGCAGAGACCCAGTACTTC.

This chain uses TRBV9 with TRBJ2-2; 12 positions match TRBD2. This CDR3 region has 19 residues. After removal of 4 bases from V and 0 bases from J, the junction contained 10 bases not matched to a gene. Germline values: CDR1 SGDLS, CDR2 YYNGEE. The CDR3 coding sequence is TGTGCCAGCAGCCCGTGGGGACTAGCGGGTTACGCGAACACCGGGGAGCTGTTTTTT. Amino acids: CASSPWGLAGYANTGELFF.

This chain joins TRBV25-1 and TRBJ2-2; weak D call: TRBD2 (6 bases). With 2 bases removed from V and 5 bases from J, the gap between germline ends came to 6 bases. The germline gives CDR1 MGHDK, CDR2 SYGVNS. This CDR3 is 13 amino acids long. CDR3 residues: CASSEGGTGELFF. The CDR3 region has the DNA TGTGCCAGCAGTGAAGGGGGGACCGGGGAGCTGTTTTTT.

This clone was counted only a few times. The V and J genes are TRBV7-2 and TRBJ2-7; D perhaps matches TRBD2 (5 bases). Per germline, CDR1 SGHTA and CDR2 FQGNSA. The V end was cut by 5 bases, the J end by 1 base, with 9 bases between. This CDR3 is built from 13 residues. The CDR3 bases are TGTGCCAGCAGCCCATTAGCGTCCTACGAGCAGTACTTC. Its translation is CASSPLASYEQYF.

The chain employs TRBV27 and TRBJ1-2; no definite D call. CDR3 length: 15 amino acids. Trimming took off 4 bases at V and 0 bases at J, with 12 bases between the two ends. Germline loops: CDR1 MNHEY, CDR2 SMNVEV (reference sequence). Here the CDR3 reads CASSSLGSTNYGYTF. The CDR3 DNA sequence: TGTGCCAGCAGTTCTTTGGGTTCTACTAACTATGGCTACACCTTC.

The CDR3 loop reads CASSKGTGGTGYTF. For the CDR3, the DNA is TGTGCCAGCAGCAAAGGGACAGGGGGCACGGGCTACACCTTC. The chain recombines TRBV7-9 with TRBJ1-2; 12 positions agree with TRBD1. The CDR3 length is 14 residues. Germline V gives CDR1 SEHNR, CDR2 FQNEAQ (reference sequence). V shed 5 bases and J 8 bases; nucleotides not matched to a gene: 6.

The chain is built from TRBV5-1 and TRBJ2-1; 10 bases are a match to TRBD2. The CDR3 runs 17 residues. The V gene's germline CDR1 is SGHRS and CDR2 YFSETQ. J was trimmed by 7 bases and V by 4 bases; bases with no gene match: 14. CDR3 amino acids: CASSPWMASGSRNEQFF. DNA for the CDR3: TGCGCCAGCAGCCCATGGATGGCTAGCGGGAGTAGGAATGAGCAGTTCTTC.

This rearrangement joins TRBV19 to TRBJ2-7; TRBD2 agrees at 10 bases. The V gene end was trimmed by 5 bases and the J gene end by 0 bases; junction bases not matched to a gene: 10. Germline V gene sequence: CDR1 LNHDA, CDR2 SQIVND (reference sequence). This CDR3 contains 17 residues. The CDR3 coding sequence is TGTGCCAGTAGTTCTTGGACTAGCGGAACCAGCTCCTACGAGCAGTACTTC. Translating gives CASSSWTSGTSSYEQYF.

CDR3 residues: CASSLSHSNTGELFF. The CDR3, as DNA: TGCGCCAGCAGCCTCAGCCATTCAAACACCGGGGAGCTGTTTTTT. V gene TRBV5-1 combines with J gene TRBJ2-2; D gene unclear. CDR1 SGHRS and CDR2 YFSETQ come from the germline V gene. Trimming stripped 4 bases from V and 2 bases from J, with 12 bases between. The CDR3 sequence is 15 residues long.

The V gene is TRBV19, the J gene TRBJ1-1, with 8 bases identical to TRBD1. The CDR3 is made up of 14 amino acids. Germline CDR1 LNHDA, CDR2 SQIVND (reference sequence). With V trimmed by 5 bases and J by 4 bases, 6 bases remained unmatched. The CDR3 nucleotides are TGTGCCAGTAGTTTTATGACAGGGGTCACTGAAGCTTTCTTT. Its protein is CASSFMTGVTEAFF. The full variable domain, in which reference TRBV19 and TRBJ1-1 provide the parts outside the CDR3, is DGGITQSPKYLFRKEGQNVTLSCEQNLNHDAMYWYRQDPGQGLRLIYYSQIVNDFQKGDIAEGYSVSREKKESFPLTVTSAQKNPTAFYLCASSFMTGVTEAFFGQGTRLTVV.

The CDR3 here is CASILNLDSWNTGELFF. The DNA of the CDR3 is TGTGCCAGCATCCTGAATTTGGACAGCTGGAACACCGGGGAGCTGTTTTTT. This chain joins TRBV7-9 and TRBJ2-2, with D possibly TRBD1 on 6 matching bases. Looked up from germline, CDR1 is SEHNR and CDR2 is FQNEAQ (reference sequence). This CDR3 spans 17 amino acids. Trimming took 7 bases from V and 1 from J, leaving 19 bases between them.

V and J are TRBV11-3 and TRBJ2-1; tentatively, D is TRBD2 (6 bases). CDR1 and CDR2 from the germline V gene are SGHNT and YENEEA. Trimming took off 5 bases at V and 2 bases at J, with 10 bases between the two ends. This CDR3 spans 14 amino acids. CDR3 sequence: CASSDGTAYNEQFF. The CDR3 region has the DNA TGTGCCAGCAGCGACGGGACTGCCTACAATGAGCAGTTCTTC. Filled out from reference TRBV11-3 and TRBJ2-1, the complete variable domain reads EAGVVQSPRYKIIEKKQPVAFWCNPISGHNTLYWYLQNLGQGPELLIRYENEEAVDDSQLPKDRFSAERLKGVDSTLKIQPAELGDSAVYLCASSDGTAYNEQFFGPGTRLTVL.

The chain is built from TRBV2 and TRBJ1-5; no clear D. Germline values: CDR1 SNHLY, CDR2 FYNNEI. V gave up 7 bases and J gave up 4 bases, with 11 bases separating them. This CDR3 has 13 residues. In DNA form, the CDR3 reads TGTGCCAGCACCCTCGGTCGAAATCAGCCCCAGCATTTT. It translates to CASTLGRNQPQHF.

V gene TRBV9 combines with J gene TRBJ2-1, with 7 bases aligning to TRBD1. The V gene's germline CDR1 is SGDLS and CDR2 YYNGEE. The CDR3 has 15 amino acids. The J segment lost 8 bases and the V segment lost 2 bases, leaving 10 bases of the junction unmatched. Here the CDR3 reads CASSVTGWTGDEQFF. Here the CDR3 DNA reads TGTGCCAGCAGCGTCACAGGGTGGACAGGAGATGAGCAGTTCTTC.

The rearrangement joins TRBV19 to TRBJ2-1; 8 positions match TRBD2. This CDR3 region has 15 residues. Germline trimming cut 5 bases from V and 5 bases from J; bases unmatched to any gene: 8. In germline, CDR1 is LNHDA, CDR2 SQIVND (reference sequence). This chain's CDR3 is CASSLRGLEHNEQFF. The CDR3 DNA reads TGTGCCAGTAGTCTCCGGGGACTAGAACACAATGAGCAGTTCTTC.

The chain joins TRBV5-1 to TRBJ2-5, with TRBD2 matching over 10 bases. Trimming took 0 bases from V and 5 from J; bases not matched to a gene: 4. CDR3 length equals 15 residues. Germline V gene sequence: CDR1 SGHRS, CDR2 YFSETQ. The CDR3 sequence: CASSLVTSGRETQYF. CDR3 bases: TGCGCCAGCAGCTTGGTGACTAGCGGGCGGGAGACCCAGTACTTC.

The CDR3 spells CASSLGLNNEKLFF. The CDR3 nucleotides read TGTGCCAGCAGCTTGGGACTGAATAATGAAAAACTGTTTTTT. This chain joins TRBV7-8 and TRBJ1-4, with a possible D match to TRBD1 (5 bases). The germline V gene has CDR1 SGHVS and CDR2 FQNEAQ. This CDR3 region has 14 residues. Trimming removed 3 bases at V and 4 bases at J, with 9 bases between.